The text below deals with one T cell receptor beta chain. Selected positively for CCR7 and CD45RO-negative, naive CD8 cells excluded terminally differentiated effector memory CD45RA+ cells. This CDR3 spans 16 amino acids. The J segment lost 0 bases and the V segment lost 4 bases, leaving 5 bases of the junction unmatched. Germline values: CDR1 MNHEY, CDR2 SMNVEV (reference sequence). The source of the sample is a study of shared clonotypes between healthy human individuals. Measured with immunoSEQ multiplex PCR; TCRdb has only the in-frame clones, and not every one. The data contain around 700,000 clones, under 95% of them singletons.

The sequence came from a man aged 25 to 45 in good health. Sequencing was done on a sample of naive CD8+ T cells sorted from blood. This chain links TRBV27 with TRBJ2-1; 8 nucleotides align to TRBD1. The DNA of the CDR3 is TGTGCCAGCAGTTCTCGGACAGGGAGCTCCTACAATGAGCAGTTCTTC. It codes for CASSSRTGSSYNEQFF.